This TCR beta chain derives from a study of T-cell reconstitution after alpha-beta-depleted transplantation in children. Points from the study as a whole: Several hundred graft clones that had expanded were reportedly the source of alpha-beta T cells about two months after transplant. Newly produced T cells mostly accounted for T-cell counts and diversity one year post-transplant. Where some patients showed high TCRbeta diversity at day 60, it came from recipient T cells and thymic progenitors that had survived.

The TCRbeta library incorporated unique molecular identifiers. MiXCR, run by TCRdb on the PCR reads, gives a single entry per CDR3 protein. The profile shows 60,000 to 70,000 distinct CDR3 sequences, roughly 5.2% of them singletons. This clonotype was seen at least ten times. Its antigen is unknown. One end of the junction varies from germline; a read error may be responsible. The source was PBMCs, mostly from graft donor cells, collected 180 days after TCRalphabeta/CD19-depleted stem cell transplant. This receptor was taken from a boy younger than two who had a stem cell transplant for acute myeloid leukemia, so the T cells may come from the graft donor.

The CDR3 nucleotides read TGTGCCAGCAGCTACTCTACTCCTGCTAACTATGGCTACACCTTC. Translation gives CASSYSTPANYGYTF. V usage is TRBV6-5 and J usage is TRBJ1-2; unclear D gene. Germline CDR1 reads MNHEY; CDR2 reads SVGAGI. There are 15 residues in the CDR3.